Listed here are 15 T cell receptor beta chains from one sample, sequenced in a study of cytomegalovirus exposure and HLA in healthy donors. PCR used 60 Vbeta primers and 13 Jbeta primers. Profiled with immunoSEQ multiplex PCR; TCRdb holds only in-frame clones, not every one. Of 110,000 to 150,000 clones listed, around three quarters are singletons. Sequenced input: PBMCs. The source is a man aged 25 to 45 in good health and CMV-seronegative.

The chain joins TRBV10-1 to TRBJ2-5; TRBD2 is a possible D gene (6 bases). The V end was cut by 5 bases, the J end by 4 bases, with 14 bases between. This CDR3 comprises 14 residues. Germline CDR1 WNHNN, CDR2 SYGVQD (reference sequence). CDR3 loop: CASSSFGGVETQYF. The CDR3 nucleotides read TGCGCCAGCAGTTCTTTTGGAGGGGTAGAGACCCAGTACTTC.

This chain connects TRBV5-1 to TRBJ1-6; TRBD1 aligns across 7 bases. V lost 4 bases, J lost 7 bases, and 5 bases stayed unmatched. Germline V gene sequence: CDR1 SGHRS, CDR2 YFSETQ. This CDR3 region has 14 residues. The CDR3 loop is CASSTDRTNSPLHF. The CDR3 DNA is TGCGCCAGCAGCACGGACAGGACCAATTCACCCCTCCACTTT.

The chain links TRBV5-1 to TRBJ2-2; TRBD1 agrees at 7 bases. CDR1 and CDR2 (germline): SGHRS, YFSETQ. The CDR3 runs to 14 residues. V lost 5 bases and J lost 0; bases outside the gene matches: 1. This chain's CDR3 is CASRTGPNTGELFF. For the CDR3, the DNA is TGCGCCAGCAGGACAGGGCCGAACACCGGGGAGCTGTTTTTT.

The rearrangement uses TRBV5-4 and TRBJ1-1; 7 bases fit TRBD1. V was clipped by 0 bases and J by 1 base; unmatched bases: 0. The CDR3 spans 14 residues. In germline, CDR1 is SGHNT, CDR2 YYREEE (reference sequence). CDR3 region: CASSLAGGNTEAFF. The DNA for the CDR3 is TGTGCCAGCAGCTTGGCAGGGGGGAACACTGAAGCTTTCTTT.

The chain carries TRBV28 and TRBJ2-3, with TRBD2 identical over 13 bases. Germline-derived CDR1 and CDR2 are MDHEN and SYDVKM. The CDR3 spans 16 residues. V shed 5 bases and J 4 bases; nucleotides not matched to a gene: 6. This CDR3 is CASSLTSGRAPDTQYF. The CDR3 region has the DNA TGTGCCAGCAGTCTAACTAGCGGGAGGGCCCCAGATACGCAGTATTTT.

The chain uses TRBV6-5 and TRBJ2-3; D gene ambiguous. This CDR3 is built from 16 residues. Deletions cut 2 bases from V and 5 bases from J, with 17 bases between. Germline CDR1 is MNHEY and CDR2 is SVGAGI. The CDR3 reads CASSYESLPPGDTQYF. The CDR3 nucleotides are TGTGCCAGCAGTTACGAGTCGCTACCTCCGGGAGATACGCAGTATTTT.

The chain combines TRBV2 with TRBJ2-1, with 8 positions matching TRBD2. The germline CDR1 and CDR2 sequences are SNHLY and FYNNEI. After removal of 2 bases from V and 4 bases from J, the junction contained 4 bases not matched to a gene. The CDR3 consists of 15 residues. The CDR3 region has the DNA TGTGCCAGCAGTGAAAACGGGGGGGCTTACAATGAGCAGTTCTTC. Amino acid sequence: CASSENGGAYNEQFF.

This clone was seen just once. This rearrangement joins TRBV21-1 to TRBJ1-2; the table calls TRBD1, which could not be checked here. TRBV21-1 is annotated as a pseudogene. The CDR3 extends over 15 amino acids. The chain's CDR3 is CASSKLGQGDYGYTF. CDR3 in DNA: TGTGCCAGCAGCAAACTGGGACAGGGGGACTATGGCTACACCTTC.

The chain recombines TRBV5-1 with TRBJ2-5; TRBD1 aligns across 10 bases. CDR1 and CDR2 from the germline V gene are SGHRS and YFSETQ. Germline trimming cut 4 bases from V and 5 bases from J; bases unmatched to any gene: 8. The CDR3 loop spans 15 amino acids. In DNA form, the CDR3 reads TGCGCCAGCAGCCCGGCTCTGGGACAGGGGGAGACCCAGTACTTC. Protein sequence: CASSPALGQGETQYF.

The chain joins TRBV4-1 to TRBJ2-5, with a tentative D call TRBD2 (5 bases). The J call may not be correct, given that the DNA end is closer to TRBJ2-7. This CDR3 region has 15 residues. The germline V gene encodes CDR1 MGHRA and CDR2 YSYEKL. The CDR3 protein is CASSQDVGAAYEQYF. For the CDR3, the DNA is TGCGCCAGCAGCCAAGATGTCGGAGCGGCCTACGAGCAGTACTTC.

This chain joins TRBV2 and TRBJ2-2, with a tentative D call TRBD1 (6 bases). The closer fit of TRBJ1-1 to the DNA end suggests the J call may be wrong. Germline CDR1 is SNHLY and CDR2 is FYNNEI. The CDR3 is 14 residues long. The CDR3 DNA reads TGTGCCAGCAATCTACAGGGAAGGGGCACTGAAGCTTTCTTT. Protein product: CASNLQGRGTEAFF.

This clone has a handful of counts. J is TRBJ1-2 and V is TRBV19; D may be TRBD1 (6 bases). Germline-derived CDR1 and CDR2 are LNHDA and SQIVND (reference sequence). The length of the CDR3 is 15 residues. V was cut by 6 bases and J by 8 bases, with 22 bases left in between. The CDR3 region is CASRQQSGHPSGYTF. The CDR3 nucleotides are TGTGCCAGTAGGCAACAGTCGGGACACCCTTCAGGCTACACCTTC.

The CDR3 here is CASSEIWRDEQFF. The CDR3, as DNA: TGTGCCAGCAGTGAAATTTGGCGGGACGAGCAGTTCTTC. The rearrangement uses TRBV2 and TRBJ2-1; possible D gene TRBD2, 6 bases. This CDR3 region has 13 residues. The ends were cut back, 2 bases at V and 10 bases at J, with 12 bases in the middle. Germline CDR1 is SNHLY and CDR2 is FYNNEI.

This clone was seen only a few times. The chain links TRBV5-1 to TRBJ1-1; D remains ambiguous. The germline gives CDR1 SGHRS, CDR2 YFSETQ. This CDR3 comprises 12 residues. The V end lost 5 bases, the J end lost 5 bases, and 10 bases lay between the germline ends. CDR3 region: CASRAGRTEAFF. CDR3 nucleotide sequence: TGCGCCAGCAGGGCGGGGAGGACTGAAGCTTTCTTT.

This clone was observed a handful of times. V and J are TRBV19 and TRBJ2-3, with 12 bases matching TRBD2. V lost 7 bases to trimming and J lost 3 bases; unmatched junction nucleotides: 5. Looked up from germline, CDR1 is LNHDA and CDR2 is SQIVND (reference sequence). CDR3 length: 15 amino acids. This chain's CDR3 is CASTSGLAGTDTQYF. The CDR3 DNA reads as TGTGCCAGTACCTCGGGACTAGCGGGTACAGATACGCAGTATTTT.